A single sample is the source of the 32 T cell receptor beta chains below, sequenced in a study of a mutant IDH1 vaccine in newly diagnosed glioma. Time point defined: baseline, week 1 (first vaccination visit). The treatment was: pre-vaccination baseline after standard-of-care therapy. Generated by immunoSEQ multiplex PCR, the TCRdb table keeps only in-frame clones and is missing some. This table has roughly 86,000 clones, roughly 78% appearing once. The source material was PBMCs, sampled from a glioma patient treated with radiotherapy, temozolomide or both. Receptor source: a man aged 40-50 years with glioma.

The rearrangement uses TRBV19 and TRBJ1-1, with TRBD1 matching over 7 bases. This CDR3 contains 15 residues. J was trimmed by 4 bases and V by 4 bases; bases with no gene match: 9. Germline CDR1 reads LNHDA; CDR2 reads SQIVND (reference sequence). The CDR3 DNA reads TGTGCCAGTAGTAGTTCAGGGGGAGGGGGCACTGAAGCTTTCTTT. This codes for CASSSSGGGGTEAFF.

The CDR3: CASTPGQGALTEAFF. In DNA form, the CDR3 reads TGTGCCAGCACCCCGGGGCAGGGGGCGCTCACTGAAGCTTTCTTT. The V call is TRBV6-5, the J call TRBJ1-1; 8 positions match TRBD1. Germline CDR1 MNHEY, CDR2 SVGAGI. The CDR3 contains 15 residues. The junction had 11 bases not matched to a gene; V was cut back by 7 bases and J by 4 bases.

This clone came up a few times. The V gene is TRBV6-1, the J gene TRBJ1-1; TRBD1 is a possible D gene (6 bases). From germline, CDR1 is MNHNS and CDR2 SASEGT. The germline V and J ends were trimmed by 7 bases and 5 bases, with 17 bases remaining between them. CDR3 size: 14 residues. CDR3 nucleotide sequence: TGTGCCAGCATCGTGGATCGAGGGGGGACTGAAGCTTTCTTT. It translates to CASIVDRGGTEAFF.

This chain uses TRBV30 with TRBJ2-4, with 9 bases aligning to TRBD2. V gave up 3 bases and J gave up 0 bases; unmatched junction bases: 15. This CDR3 is 19 amino acids long. Looked up from germline, CDR1 is GTSNPN and CDR2 is SVGIG (reference sequence). CDR3 in DNA: TGTGCCTGGAGAAGAGTAGCGGGGGATTCTCCGCTAGCCAAAAACATTCAGTACTTC. This codes for CAWRRVAGDSPLAKNIQYF.

The chain employs TRBV7-9 and TRBJ2-1, with 10 bases fitting TRBD2. The germline V gene has CDR1 SEHNR and CDR2 FQNEAQ (reference sequence). The CDR3 totals 16 residues. The J segment lost 4 bases and the V segment lost 5 bases, leaving 8 bases of the junction unmatched. CDR3 sequence: CASSPMWTSGYNEQFF. In DNA form, the CDR3 reads TGTGCCAGCAGCCCCATGTGGACTAGCGGATACAATGAGCAGTTCTTC.

V gene TRBV5-1 combines with J gene TRBJ2-3; D is unclear. The CDR3 has 11 amino acids. The V gene lost 4 bases and the J gene lost 6 bases, with 6 bases spanning the gap. Germline loops: CDR1 SGHRS, CDR2 YFSETQ. The CDR3 region is CASSDLDTQYF. CDR3 in DNA: TGCGCCAGCAGCGACTTGGATACGCAGTATTTT.

The V and J genes are TRBV18 and TRBJ2-7, with 10 bases matching TRBD1. CDR1 is KGHSH and CDR2 is LQKENI in the germline V gene. The junction had 5 bases not matched to a gene; V was cut back by 6 bases and J by 3 bases. The CDR3 runs to 14 residues. CDR3 amino acids: CASSDRDRGYEQYF. The CDR3 coding sequence is TGTGCCAGCTCTGACCGGGACAGGGGCTACGAGCAGTACTTC. The full variable domain, in which reference TRBV18 and TRBJ2-7 provide the parts outside the CDR3, is NAGVMQNPRHLVRRRGQEARLRCSPMKGHSHVYWYRQLPEEGLKFMVYLQKENIIDESGMPKERFSAEFPKEGPSILRIQQVVRGDSAAYFCASSDRDRGYEQYFGPGTRLTVT.

The genes are TRBV5-1 and TRBJ2-1; D is unresolved. With 7 bases removed from V and 4 bases from J, the gap between germline ends came to 12 bases. Per the germline V gene, CDR1 is SGHRS and CDR2 is YFSETQ. The length of the CDR3 is 13 residues. The CDR3 here is CASSARLYNEQFF. In nucleotides, the CDR3 is TGCGCCAGCTCAGCCCGGTTATACAATGAGCAGTTCTTC.

The rearrangement joins TRBV19 to TRBJ1-6; no reliable D call. The CDR3 has 17 residues. V lost 2 bases, J lost 6 bases, and 17 bases lay in between. The germline gives CDR1 LNHDA, CDR2 SQIVND (reference sequence). For the CDR3, the DNA is TGTGCCAGTAGTATATCCGATATAGGGCTTATTAATTCACCCCTCCACTTT. Amino acid sequence: CASSISDIGLINSPLHF.

The CDR3 DNA reads TGTGCCAGCAGCCTAGGCCGGGAGGCCTACAATTCAGATACGCAGTATTTT. It specifies CASSLGREAYNSDTQYF. V and J are TRBV7-9 and TRBJ2-3; TRBD2 aligns across 7 bases. The CDR3 consists of 17 residues. V was pared by 5 bases and J by 4 bases, with 15 bases of the junction left unmatched. Germline loops: CDR1 SEHNR, CDR2 FQNEAQ (reference sequence).

The rearrangement links TRBV19 to TRBJ2-7; 7 bases map to TRBD1. The V and J ends lost 4 bases and 6 bases, in that order; junction bases with no gene match: 6. The CDR3 is 13 amino acids. Germline assignment: CDR1 LNHDA and CDR2 SQIVND (reference sequence). DNA for the CDR3: TGTGCCAGTAGTAGCGCTCCAGGGGGCGAGCAGTACTTC. Translated, it gives CASSSAPGGEQYF.

The gene calls are TRBV5-1 and TRBJ2-1; 11 bases match TRBD2. The germline V gene has CDR1 SGHRS and CDR2 YFSETQ. V lost 6 bases, J lost 5 bases, and 10 bases stayed unmatched. This CDR3 contains 16 residues. The CDR3 DNA reads TGCGCCAGCACACCCGGGACTAGCGGACTCCACAATGAGCAGTTCTTC. Its translation is CASTPGTSGLHNEQFF.

The V and J genes are TRBV13 and TRBJ2-5; maybe TRBD1 (5 bases). Germline values: CDR1 PRHDT, CDR2 FYEKMQ (reference sequence). This CDR3 is built from 13 residues. V lost 0 bases and J 3 bases, leaving 5 bases between the germline ends. The CDR3 loop is CASSLGTEETQYF. CDR3 nucleotides: TGTGCCAGCAGCTTAGGGACAGAAGAGACCCAGTACTTC.

Notes on this clone: This CDR3 is also generated by other DNA sequences in the sample. V is TRBV9 and J is TRBJ2-5; 9 nucleotides line up with TRBD1. The CDR3 length is 14 residues. The germline gives CDR1 SGDLS, CDR2 YYNGEE. V trimming: 3 bases; J trimming: 5 bases; junction bases outside the gene matches: 5. The CDR3 reads CASSAQGAGETQYF. CDR3 nucleotide sequence: TGTGCCAGCAGCGCACAGGGGGCTGGGGAGACCCAGTACTTC. The full variable domain, with the rest looked up from reference TRBV9 and TRBJ2-5, is DSGVTQTPKHLITATGQRVTLRCSPRSGDLSVYWYQQSLDQGLQFLIQYYNGEERAKGNILERFSAQQFPDLHSELNLSSLELGDSALYFCASSAQGAGETQYFGPGTRLLVL.

The rearrangement uses TRBV5-6 and TRBJ1-3; perhaps TRBD1 as D (5 bases). This CDR3 has 17 amino acids. Germline V gene sequence: CDR1 SGHDT, CDR2 YYEEEE. V lost 5 bases to trimming and J lost 2 bases, with 20 bases between them. This CDR3 is CASSPLPGTSAGNTIYF. The CDR3 coding sequence is TGTGCCAGCAGTCCCCTACCGGGGACCTCGGCTGGAAACACCATATATTTT.

The CDR3 sequence: CASSPTGVGPYEQYF. For the CDR3, the DNA is TGTGCCAGCAGCCCCACAGGGGTCGGGCCCTACGAGCAGTACTTC. The rearrangement links TRBV7-2 to TRBJ2-7; 7 nucleotides agree with TRBD1. V lost 5 bases to trimming and J lost 2 bases; unmatched junction nucleotides: 9. From germline, CDR1 is SGHTA and CDR2 FQGNSA. The CDR3 is 15 residues long.

The V and J genes are TRBV5-1 and TRBJ1-1, with D perhaps matching TRBD1 (5 bases). Trimming cost V 5 bases and J 4 bases, with 12 bases left between them. The V gene's germline CDR1 is SGHRS and CDR2 YFSETQ. The CDR3 consists of 13 residues. The CDR3 DNA follows: TGCGCCAGCAGGAGCTCCGGGGGCACTGAAGCTTTCTTT. It specifies CASRSSGGTEAFF.

The gene calls are TRBV10-2 and TRBJ1-5; TRBD1 matches at 7 bases. The CDR3 runs 13 residues. The germline CDR1 and CDR2 sequences are WSHSY and SAAADI. The J segment lost 5 bases and the V segment lost 7 bases, leaving 5 bases of the junction unmatched. The CDR3: CASKGAGDQPQHF. CDR3 bases: TGCGCCAGCAAGGGGGCAGGAGATCAGCCCCAGCATTTT.

The chain couples TRBV5-1 to TRBJ2-3; 10 bases line up with TRBD2. Germline CDR1 and CDR2: SGHRS and YFSETQ. Trimming at V came to 3 bases and at J to 7 bases, leaving 5 bases not matched to a gene. The CDR3 runs to 14 residues. As DNA, the CDR3 is TGCGCCAGCAGCTGGAGCGGGGGGGCAAATACGCAGTATTTT. Translated, it gives CASSWSGGANTQYF.

The V call is TRBV18, the J call TRBJ1-5, with TRBD1 identical over 10 bases. The CDR3 is 16 residues long. After removal of 6 bases from V and 3 bases from J, the junction contained 8 bases not matched to a gene. Germline CDR1 KGHSH, CDR2 LQKENI. The CDR3 DNA follows: TGTGCCAGCTCGCTTGGGACAGGGGAAGCCAATCAGCCCCAGCATTTT. It translates to CASSLGTGEANQPQHF.

The J gene is TRBJ2-3, the V gene TRBV9, with 10 bases identical to TRBD2. The CDR3 consists of 16 residues. Trimming removed 0 bases from V and 5 bases from J; junction bases left unmatched: 6. Looked up from germline, CDR1 is SGDLS and CDR2 is YYNGEE. CDR3 coding DNA: TGTGCCAGCAGCGTAGCAGGACTAGCGGTACGAGATACGCAGTATTTT. Protein: CASSVAGLAVRDTQYF.

The chain is built from TRBV7-6 and TRBJ1-4; tentatively, D is TRBD1 (5 bases). The germline V gene has CDR1 SGHVS and CDR2 FNYEAQ. This CDR3 spans 17 amino acids. Trimming cost V 3 bases and J 0 bases, with 14 bases left between them. CDR3 amino acids: CASSLLTASSTNEKLFF. CDR3 nucleotide sequence: TGTGCCAGCAGCTTGTTGACAGCAAGCTCAACTAATGAAAAACTGTTTTTT. Filled out from reference TRBV7-6 and TRBJ1-4, the complete variable domain reads GAGVSQSPRYKVTKRGQDVALRCDPISGHVSLYWYRQALGQGPEFLTYFNYEAQQDKSGLPNDRFSAERPEGSISTLTIQRTEQRDSAMYRCASSLLTASSTNEKLFFGSGTQLSVL.

The genes are TRBV7-9 and TRBJ2-5; 7 nucleotides match TRBD2. This CDR3 comprises 15 residues. Losses at the gene ends were 5 bases for V and 5 bases for J; bases not matched to a gene: 11. Germline-derived CDR1 and CDR2 are SEHNR and FQNEAQ (reference sequence). The CDR3: CASSTGTTEAETQYF. The CDR3 DNA reads as TGTGCCAGCAGCACCGGGACTACAGAGGCCGAGACCCAGTACTTC.

The chain links TRBV7-2 to TRBJ1-4, with TRBD1 as a possible D gene (5 bases). In germline, CDR1 is SGHTA, CDR2 FQGNSA. This CDR3 spans 16 amino acids. Trimming pared 7 bases from V and 8 bases from J, leaving 23 bases between. In nucleotides, the CDR3 is TGTGCCAGCACCCTGGGGTTAAGGGGAAGACGGGAAAAACTGTTTTTT. The encoded protein is CASTLGLRGRREKLFF.

V is TRBV7-2 and J is TRBJ2-5; TRBD1 might be the D (5 bases). The CDR3 is 16 amino acids. Trimming pared 5 bases from V and 0 bases from J, leaving 16 bases between. Germline assignment: CDR1 SGHTA and CDR2 FQGNSA. CDR3 protein: CASSLLHSGYQETQYF. The CDR3 bases are TGTGCCAGCAGCCTTCTCCACTCAGGGTACCAAGAGACCCAGTACTTC.

This chain uses TRBV28 with TRBJ2-4; TRBD2 agrees at 12 bases. This CDR3 contains 24 residues. Looked up from germline, CDR1 is MDHEN and CDR2 is SYDVKM. Losses at the gene ends were 3 bases for V and 0 bases for J; bases not matched to a gene: 24. The CDR3 loop reads CASSLGRSLVTSGRSLLAKNIQYF. The DNA of the CDR3 is TGTGCCAGCAGTTTGGGTAGAAGTCTTGTAACTAGCGGGAGGTCTCTACTAGCCAAAAACATTCAGTACTTC.

The chain employs TRBV13 and TRBJ2-2; TRBD2 matches 11 bases. Germline values: CDR1 PRHDT, CDR2 FYEKMQ (reference sequence). The V and J ends lost 6 bases and 0 bases, in that order; junction bases with no gene match: 0. The CDR3 has 15 residues. CDR3 loop: CASRLAGANTGELFF. As DNA, the CDR3 is TGTGCCAGCAGACTAGCGGGGGCGAACACCGGGGAGCTGTTTTTT.

The genes are TRBV23-1 and TRBJ2-7; TRBD1 aligns across 10 bases. TRBV23-1 qualifies as an ORF whose function is uncertain. Trimming at V came to 10 bases and at J to 2 bases, leaving 8 bases not matched to a gene. This CDR3 spans 14 amino acids. The CDR3 reads CAKTGGTGTYEQYF. The CDR3 region has the DNA TGCGCCAAGACAGGGGGCACTGGGACCTACGAGCAGTACTTC.

The chain joins TRBV5-1 to TRBJ2-6; 9 bases are a match to TRBD1. The germline gives CDR1 SGHRS, CDR2 YFSETQ. This CDR3 is built from 18 residues. The junction had 5 bases not matched to a gene; V was cut back by 0 bases and J by 1 base. Here the CDR3 reads CASSLVGQGQSGANVLTF. The DNA for the CDR3 is TGCGCCAGCAGCTTGGTAGGACAGGGGCAATCTGGGGCCAACGTCCTGACTTTC.

The V call is TRBV6-5, the J call TRBJ2-1; the D is unclear. The V end was cut by 5 bases, the J end by 5 bases, with 13 bases between. CDR3 length: 14 amino acids. The germline gives CDR1 MNHEY, CDR2 SVGAGI. The DNA for the CDR3 is TGTGCCAGCAGTGCCGCTAGGTCCCACAATGAGCAGTTCTTC. Residues: CASSAARSHNEQFF.

J is TRBJ2-3 and V is TRBV25-1; D might be TRBD2 (6 bases). CDR3 length equals 16 residues. The V end lost 3 bases, the J end lost 2 bases, and 15 bases lay between the germline ends. Germline lookup yields CDR1 MGHDK and CDR2 SYGVNS. This chain's CDR3 is CASSDRLEGNTDTQYF. In DNA form, the CDR3 reads TGTGCCAGCAGTGATCGACTAGAAGGGAACACAGATACGCAGTATTTT. The variable domain in full, with the rest retrieved from reference TRBV25-1 and TRBJ2-3, is EADIYQTPRYLVIGTGKKITLECSQTMGHDKMYWYQQDPGMELHLIHYSYGVNSTEKGDLSSESTVSRIRTEHFPLTLESARPSHTSQYLCASSDRLEGNTDTQYFGPGTRLTVL.

The CDR3 DNA reads TGCGCCAGCAGCGAGTACCTGGCTAACTATGGCTACACCTTC. Its protein is CASSEYLANYGYTF. This rearrangement joins TRBV5-1 to TRBJ1-2; D gene uncertain. V gave up 4 bases and J gave up 0 bases, with 10 bases separating them. The CDR3 runs 14 residues. Germline lookup yields CDR1 SGHRS and CDR2 YFSETQ. The variable domain in full, with the rest retrieved from reference TRBV5-1 and TRBJ1-2, is KAGVTQTPRYLIKTRGQQVTLSCSPISGHRSVSWYQQTPGQGLQFLFEYFSETQRNKGNFPGRFSGRQFSNSRSEMNVSTLELGDSALYLCASSEYLANYGYTFGSGTRLTVV.